These T cell receptor beta chains were read from a single sample in a study of T cells after yellow fever vaccination. TCRdb re-analysed the 5' RACE reads in MiXCR, keeping a single row per CDR3 protein. The profile covers 300,000 or so distinct CDR3 sequences, with roughly 7% appearing a single time and 15% to 20% taken by the ten largest. The starting material was PBMCs, obtained about 41 days after the first yellow fever vaccination. The receptor source for this set is a man younger than 35 who received the YFV17D yellow fever vaccine. CDR3s leave out the opening cysteine and the closing phenylalanine or tryptophan. A D gene is named only where the DNA matches it firmly.

TRBV4-1	NA	TRBJ2-2	ASSQVEGGNTGELF
TRBV7-9	NA	TRBJ2-3	AIWGVITDTQY
TRBV12-3/TRBV12-4	NA	TRBJ2-1	ASSLRGGEQF
TRBV18	NA	TRBJ1-2	ASSPAGKGDYGYT
TRBV18	NA	TRBJ2-2	ASSASTGTGELF
TRBV7-2	NA	TRBJ2-3	ASSLDGEYTDTQY
TRBV27	TRBD2	TRBJ2-1	ASSLLRRGGQF
TRBV20-1	NA	TRBJ2-3	SARAPQGSSTDTQY
TRBV18	NA	TRBJ1-1	ASSPATEAF
TRBV19	NA	TRBJ1-5	ASSITSGRDSNQPQH
TRBV6-1	TRBD1	TRBJ2-6	ASSPVRGRLPSGANVLT
TRBV5-4	NA	NA	ASSLAQQGRSEQF
TRBV5-4	TRBD2	TRBJ2-1	ASSLDSGVYNEQF
TRBV10-3	NA	TRBJ2-2	AISESPAGETGELF
TRBV4-1	TRBD1	TRBJ2-7	ASSRSRDRAYYEQY